The text below deals with one T cell receptor beta chain. Antigen: not known. Germline assignment: CDR1 MDHEN and CDR2 SYDVKM. Losses at the gene ends were 11 bases for V and 4 bases for J; bases not matched to a gene: 10. This CDR3 has 13 residues. These data come from a study of T cell repertoires in cytomegalovirus infection. Findings and limits, study-wide: HLA-C-restricted TCR beta clonotypes specific for CMV led the ex vivo response. Carriage of CMV together with the relevant HLA was identifiable through cumulative public TCR beta family frequency.

Each CDR3 protein gets one entry after TCRdb re-called the reads with MiXCR. The sample lists 640,000 or so distinct CDR3 sequences; around 32% were seen once. This specimen was cultured PBMCs, taken from culture after CMV antigen stimulation. The V call is TRBV28, the J call TRBJ1-2; 7 bases are shared with TRBD1. This clonotype was sampled from a human donor in good health (CMV status not recorded). Some clones in this sample may be carry-over from other donors' samples. DNA of the CDR3: TGTGCCGGAAACAGGGGAGGGGGCTATGGCTACACCTTC. Protein: CAGNRGGGYGYTF.